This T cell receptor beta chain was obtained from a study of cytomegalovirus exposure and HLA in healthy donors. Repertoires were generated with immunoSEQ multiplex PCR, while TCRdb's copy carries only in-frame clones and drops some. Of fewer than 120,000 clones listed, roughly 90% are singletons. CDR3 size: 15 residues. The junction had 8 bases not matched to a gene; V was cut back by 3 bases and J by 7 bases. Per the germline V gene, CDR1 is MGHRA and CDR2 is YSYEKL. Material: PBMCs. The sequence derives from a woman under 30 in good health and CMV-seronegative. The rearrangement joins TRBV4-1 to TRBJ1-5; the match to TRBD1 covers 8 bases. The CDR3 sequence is CASSHVQGGGQPQHF. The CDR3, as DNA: TGCGCCAGCAGCCATGTACAGGGGGGAGGGCAGCCCCAGCATTTT.